These T cell receptor beta chains were read from a single sample in a study of blood T cell repertoires in COVID-19. Clones were read by immunoSEQ multiplex PCR, and TCRdb kept only the in-frame ones, dropping some. Among around 300,000 clones listed, over 75% were seen once. The sequenced material came from peripheral blood. Source of these receptors: a human donor in a cohort sampled during active COVID-19. CDR3s include the opening cysteine and the closing phenylalanine or tryptophan.

TRBV6-5	TRBJ2-4	CASSYTRTSQNIQYF
TRBV18	TRBJ2-1	CASSPLTRNNEQFF
TRBV21-1	TRBJ1-5	CASSVGNQPQHF
TRBV7-9	TRBJ2-1	CASTELAGFYNEQFF
TRBV18	TRBJ2-5	CASSTGVRETQYF
TRBV9	TRBJ1-2	CASSVGHDRVASGGYTF
TRBV18	TRBJ1-4	CASSPSGGNEKLFF
TRBV5-8	TRBJ2-5	CASSSGSGGYQETQYF
TRBV3-1/TRBV3-2	TRBJ2-7	CASSPGLAGGEQYF
TRBV7-8	TRBJ2-7	CASSLVRGINEQYF
TRBV20-1	TRBJ2-1	CSAEEDFGQFF
TRBV11-3	TRBJ1-1	CASSFLWNTEAFF
TRBV9	TRBJ2-1	CASSAIADEQFF
TRBV9	TRBJ2-7	CASSGQGAYEQYF
TRBV2	TRBJ1-3	CASSVRVQAGNTIYF
TRBV5-8	TRBJ2-5	CASSPGLAGGPWGETQYF
TRBV14	TRBJ2-5	CASSQDPPTGLQPETQYF
TRBV7-7	TRBJ2-5	CASSLLAFPQGTQYF
TRBV5-4	TRBJ2-5	CASSYGLAGAAGETQYF
TRBV3-1/TRBV3-2	TRBJ2-7	CASSQDQGGVQYF
TRBV7-2	TRBJ2-5	CASSGDYGLEAQYF
TRBV9	TRBJ2-1	CASSDRLADNEQFF
TRBV5-5	TRBJ2-7	CASSVGQTYSYEQYF
TRBV27	TRBJ1-5	CASSFDRHQPQHF
TRBV18	TRBJ1-2	CASADSYGYTF